A single TCR beta chain is shown here with its context. Repertoires were generated with immunoSEQ multiplex PCR, while TCRdb's copy carries only in-frame clones and drops some. The data show 90,000 or so clones, with 84% seen just once and 20% to 30% held by the top ten. The germline gives CDR1 MDHEN, CDR2 SYDVKM. The V and J ends lost 4 bases and 4 bases, in that order; junction bases with no gene match: 6. CDR3 length: 16 residues. The data were taken from a study of blood T cell repertoires in COVID-19. Overall study: The United States, Italy and Spain supplied acute and convalescent COVID-19 samples. T cells, B-cell-depleted T cells, or PBMCs supplied cDNA or gDNA.

The V call is TRBV28, the J call TRBJ2-3; 12 nucleotides align to TRBD2. The clonotype originates from a man in his sixties with acute or convalescent COVID-19. The sequencing sample was made of peripheral blood. The CDR3 loop reads CASSSLLAGGADTQYF. Written as DNA, the CDR3 is TGTGCCAGCAGTTCGCTTCTAGCGGGGGGGGCAGATACGCAGTATTTT. The full variable domain, in which reference TRBV28 and TRBJ2-3 provide the parts outside the CDR3, is DVKVTQSSRYLVKRTGEKVFLECVQDMDHENMFWYRQDPGLGLRLIYFSYDVKMKEKGDIPEGYSVSREKKERFSLILESASTNQTSMYLCASSSLLAGGADTQYFGPGTRLTVL.